The entry below gives a single T cell receptor beta chain sequence along with its context. Its antigen is as yet unknown. Sequencing used immunoSEQ multiplex PCR; TCRdb keeps in-frame clones, though not all of them. This table holds approximately 82,000 clones, roughly 94% found once. The data derive from a study of cytomegalovirus exposure and HLA in healthy donors. General study points: Altogether, 150 to 200 TCR beta chains were recorded as cytomegalovirus-associated. In vitro experiments confirmed that a few CMV-associated chains were specific for CMV antigens. With high specificity and sensitivity, the classifier reportedly diagnosed cytomegalovirus status.

What was sequenced was PBMCs. The TCR originated in a young woman in good health and CMV-seronegative.

This chain's CDR3 is CASSVGANSGNTIYF. CDR3 DNA sequence: TGTGCCAGCAGCGTAGGGGCAAACTCTGGAAACACCATATATTTT. The chain is built from TRBV9 and TRBJ1-3; D uncertain. Germline V gene lookup returns CDR1 SGDLS and CDR2 YYNGEE. V lost 0 bases to trimming and J lost 0 bases, with 7 bases between them. The CDR3 consists of 15 residues.